These 21 T cell receptor beta chains share one sample of origin, sequenced in a study of shared T cell receptors in the human thymus. Clones were sequenced by immunoSEQ multiplex PCR, and TCRdb holds only the in-frame ones, with some missing. Here the sample spans hundreds of thousands of clones, 85% to 95% being singletons. The sequenced sample was thymocytes. The receptor source for this set is a human donor.

The genes are TRBV11-3 and TRBJ2-4; D gene uncertain. Germline-derived CDR1 and CDR2 are SGHNT and YENEEA. This CDR3 spans 17 amino acids. V was pared by 5 bases and J by 0 bases, with 17 bases between. The CDR3 DNA follows: TGTGCCAGCAGCACCCTAGGGTACGGCCTAGCCAAAAACATTCAGTACTTC. Protein product: CASSTLGYGLAKNIQYF.

J is TRBJ2-4 and V is TRBV29-1; 8 nucleotides agree with TRBD1. Unmatched junction bases numbered 6, after V lost 3 bases and J lost 8 bases. The CDR3 totals 13 residues. Per the germline V gene, CDR1 is SQVTM and CDR2 is ANQGSEA. The CDR3 coding sequence is TGCAGCGTTGATGCGGACAGGGAGGACATTCAGTACTTC. It is translated as CSVDADREDIQYF.

The chain recombines TRBV29-1 with TRBJ1-2; no reliable D call. Germline values: CDR1 SQVTM, CDR2 ANQGSEA. V was trimmed by 0 bases and J by 7 bases, leaving 15 bases between them. The CDR3 spans 14 residues. CDR3 region: CSVEEAEGISGYTF. CDR3 coding DNA: TGCAGCGTTGAAGAAGCAGAAGGTATAAGTGGCTACACCTTC.

The genes are TRBV12-5 and TRBJ2-1, with D possibly being TRBD2 (6 bases). This CDR3 region has 17 residues. Trimming removed 6 bases at V and 0 bases at J, with 18 bases between. The germline CDR1 and CDR2 sequences are LGHNT and FRNRAP. The CDR3 sequence is CASGFGTLQGSYNEQFF. The DNA for the CDR3 is TGTGCTAGTGGCTTCGGGACTCTACAAGGCTCCTACAATGAGCAGTTCTTC.

V gene TRBV10-3 combines with J gene TRBJ1-1; the D gene is possibly TRBD1 (5 bases). V shed 4 bases and J shed 1 base, with 7 bases lying between them. The germline gives CDR1 ENHRY, CDR2 SYGVKD. The length of the CDR3 is 13 residues. CDR3: CAISVDRNTEAFF. The CDR3 bases are TGTGCCATCAGTGTAGACAGGAACACTGAAGCTTTCTTT.

This chain links TRBV4-2 with TRBJ2-7, with 8 bases fitting TRBD2. The CDR3 loop spans 17 amino acids. The junction had 10 bases not matched to a gene; V was cut back by 1 base and J by 2 bases. CDR1 is LGHNA and CDR2 is YNFKEQ in the germline V gene. The CDR3 loop is CASSQGGGRIFTYEQYF. In DNA, the CDR3 is TGTGCCAGCAGCCAAGGGGGCGGGAGGATTTTTACCTACGAGCAGTACTTC.

This chain joins TRBV7-9 and TRBJ2-3, with D perhaps assigned TRBD1 or TRBD2 (5 bases each). Trimming left V 7 bases short and J 6 bases short, with 14 bases between. CDR3 length: 13 residues. The germline gives CDR1 SEHNR, CDR2 FQNEAQ (reference sequence). The CDR3 DNA sequence: TGTGCCAGCACCATGGGGGTAGTGGATACGCAGTATTTT. Translation gives CASTMGVVDTQYF. The full variable domain, with the rest looked up from reference TRBV7-9 and TRBJ2-3, is DTGVSQNPRHKITKRGQNVTFRCDPISEHNRLYWYRQTLGQGPEFLTYFQNEAQLEKSRLLSDRFSAERPKGSFSTLEIQRTEQGDSAMYLCASTMGVVDTQYFGPGTRLTVL.

The V call is TRBV7-2, the J call TRBJ2-7, with TRBD2 matching 12 bases. The junction had 7 bases not matched to a gene; V was cut back by 2 bases and J by 2 bases. This CDR3 is 17 amino acids long. Germline loops: CDR1 SGHTA, CDR2 FQGNSA. CDR3 residues: CASSLRASGRGTYEQYF. CDR3 coding DNA: TGTGCCAGCAGCTTAAGGGCTAGCGGGAGGGGCACCTACGAGCAGTACTTC.

V and J are TRBV29-1 and TRBJ2-2; D is possibly TRBD1 or TRBD2 (6 bases each). Trimming pared 4 bases from V and 1 base from J, leaving 10 bases between. Germline CDR1 is SQVTM and CDR2 is ANQGSEA. CDR3 length: 14 residues. The CDR3 nucleotides read TGCAGCGTTGGCGGGACACTGAACACCGGGGAGCTGTTTTTT. The encoded protein is CSVGGTLNTGELFF.

The CDR3: CASSTGTSGSYEQYF. The CDR3 nucleotides read TGTGCCAGCAGTACCGGGACTAGCGGGAGTTACGAGCAGTACTTC. This chain connects TRBV6-6 to TRBJ2-7, with TRBD2 identical over 14 bases. CDR1 and CDR2 (germline): MNHNY, SVGAGI (reference sequence). The V segment lost 5 bases and the J segment 4 bases; nucleotides outside the gene matches: 4. The CDR3 runs 15 residues.

The chain joins TRBV10-3 to TRBJ2-7; D may match TRBD1 or TRBD2 (5 bases each). Trimming pared 10 bases from V and 1 base from J, leaving 14 bases between. Germline V gives CDR1 ENHRY, CDR2 SYGVKD. This CDR3 spans 13 amino acids. The CDR3 is CATGTTSSYEQYF. CDR3 sequence (DNA): TGTGCCACCGGGACCACCTCTTCCTACGAGCAGTACTTC.

The V call is TRBV7-9, the J call TRBJ2-5; D unclear. This CDR3 is built from 15 residues. V gave up 0 bases and J gave up 2 bases, with 10 bases separating them. Per germline, CDR1 SEHNR and CDR2 FQNEAQ (reference sequence). The CDR3 loop reads CASSLAVGHQETQYF. The CDR3 DNA is TGTGCCAGCAGCTTAGCAGTCGGTCATCAAGAGACCCAGTACTTC.

This rearrangement joins TRBV5-6 to TRBJ2-3; D is possibly TRBD1 or TRBD2 (6 bases each). Germline values: CDR1 SGHDT, CDR2 YYEEEE. This CDR3 is 17 amino acids long. Trimming took 3 bases from V and 4 from J, leaving 21 bases between them. The CDR3 spells CASSSRPRGLGADTQYF. CDR3 nucleotides: TGTGCCAGCAGCTCCCGTCCCCGGGGGCTCGGAGCAGATACGCAGTATTTT.

This clone came up once. The J gene is TRBJ2-1, the V gene TRBV15; 10 positions match TRBD2. This CDR3 has 19 amino acids. CDR1 is LNHNV, CDR2 YYDKDF, per germline (reference sequence). V dropped 1 base and J dropped 6; count of bases not matched to a gene: 15. In DNA, the CDR3 is TGTGCCACCAGCAGAGGACAGGCCGGTGGACTAGCGGCGATCAATGAGCAGTTCTTC. Encoded protein: CATSRGQAGGLAAINEQFF.

The DNA of the CDR3 is TGTGCCAGCACCCCCAGGAAGAAGGAGACCCAGTACTTC. Translating gives CASTPRKKETQYF. The V and J genes are TRBV28 and TRBJ2-5; no definite D call. CDR3 length: 13 residues. CDR1 is MDHEN and CDR2 is SYDVKM in the germline V gene. V lost 7 bases and J 5 bases, leaving 14 bases between the germline ends.

J is TRBJ2-5 and V is TRBV9, with TRBD1 matching over 9 bases. The CDR3 has 17 amino acids. With V trimmed by 3 bases and J by 3 bases, 12 bases remained unmatched. Looked up from germline, CDR1 is SGDLS and CDR2 is YYNGEE. CDR3 in DNA: TGTGCCAGCAGCGCCCCGTACCCCAGGACAGGGGAAGAGACCCAGTACTTC. It codes for CASSAPYPRTGEETQYF. The full variable domain, rest sourced from reference TRBV9 and TRBJ2-5, is DSGVTQTPKHLITATGQRVTLRCSPRSGDLSVYWYQQSLDQGLQFLIQYYNGEERAKGNILERFSAQQFPDLHSELNLSSLELGDSALYFCASSAPYPRTGEETQYFGPGTRLLVL.

The chain combines TRBV11-2 with TRBJ2-6; no clear D. The V gene's germline CDR1 is SGHAT and CDR2 FQNNGV. The V end lost 4 bases, the J end lost 4 bases, and 14 bases lay between the germline ends. The CDR3 has 16 residues. The CDR3 protein is CASSCSTLRGANVLTF. Here the CDR3 DNA reads TGTGCCAGCAGCTGTTCGACCTTACGGGGGGCCAACGTCCTGACTTTC. Using reference TRBV11-2 and TRBJ2-6 for the parts outside the CDR3, the full variable domain is EAGVAQSPRYKIIEKRQSVAFWCNPISGHATLYWYQQILGQGPKLLIQFQNNGVVDDSQLPKDRFSAERLKGVDSTLKIQPAKLEDSAVYLCASSCSTLRGANVLTFGAGSRLTVL.

The chain uses TRBV10-3 and TRBJ2-7, with D possibly matching TRBD1 (6 bases). From germline, CDR1 is ENHRY and CDR2 SYGVKD. Trimming shortened V by 4 bases and J by 1 base, and 14 bases separated the two germline ends. This CDR3 spans 15 amino acids. DNA of the CDR3: TGTGCCATCAGTGGCCCCGGGACAAGATCCTACGAGCAGTACTTC. Translation gives CAISGPGTRSYEQYF.

This clone has a single count. The chain has TRBV11-2 and TRBJ2-3; tentatively, D is TRBD2 (5 bases). V was pared by 0 bases and J by 1 base, with 11 bases between. The CDR3 has 16 amino acids. From germline, CDR1 is SGHAT and CDR2 FQNNGV. DNA for the CDR3: TGTGCCAGCAGCTTAGAAGAGGAGCGGCGCACAGATACGCAGTATTTT. Its protein is CASSLEEERRTDTQYF.

V usage is TRBV27 and J usage is TRBJ2-7; TRBD1 agrees at 11 bases. Germline assignment: CDR1 MNHEY and CDR2 SMNVEV (reference sequence). The CDR3 has 15 amino acids. V dropped 5 bases and J dropped 2; count of bases not matched to a gene: 5. The CDR3 region is CASSPGQGDTYEQYF. Here the CDR3 DNA reads TGTGCCAGCAGTCCGGGACAGGGGGACACCTACGAGCAGTACTTC.

The chain recombines TRBV30 with TRBJ2-7; TRBD1 agrees at 8 bases. The length of the CDR3 is 14 residues. The J segment lost 0 bases and the V segment lost 1 base, leaving 2 bases of the junction unmatched. Germline CDR1 reads GTSNPN; CDR2 reads SVGIG (reference sequence). The CDR3 DNA is TGTGCCTGGAGTGGGGACAGGAGCTCCTACGAGCAGTACTTC. This codes for CAWSGDRSSYEQYF.